This T cell receptor beta chain was captured in a study of blood T cell repertoires in COVID-19 (TCRdb year 2020). Turning to the overall study: Samples from collaborators originated in the United States, Italy and Spain and spanned both the acute and convalescent phases of COVID-19. The material from the prospective study consisted of cDNA or gDNA derived from T cells, B-cell-depleted T cells, or PBMCs. The dataset comprised deeply sampled blood TCRbeta repertoires from subjects exposed to, actively infected with, or recovered from COVID-19. The repertoires were released in a freely available public database intended as a resource for research on the immune response to SARS-CoV-2. Samples came from the ongoing ImmuneRACE study (first 160 participants) plus 1,254 subjects from 6 global collaborators. A de-identified subject ID, COVID-19 status, age in years and sex were almost always included in the sample metadata. Where available, HLA class I and class II types were obtained from metadata supplied by the sample provider rather than from assay-based typing.

Participants in the prospective study were aged roughly 18 to 90 years, lived in some 24 United States geographic areas, and enrolled through a virtual design. In the prospective study, participants were assigned to cohorts based on the clinical history participants reported in a screening survey and a study questionnaire. For ImmuneRACE Cohort 3, a participant was defined as recovered based on two consecutive negative NP/OP PCR tests, clearance by a healthcare professional, or resolution of symptoms. Mobile phlebotomists in the prospective study collected whole blood, serum and a nasopharyngeal or oropharyngeal swab from every participant. Additional blood draws and questionnaires over an approximately 2-month period could optionally be provided by prospective study participants. Blood samples from the prospective study were shipped frozen or at room temperature prior to DNA extraction. Overall study results and their limits: The amount of clinical and demographic metadata varied by source and participant and was provided uncurated.

As regards this clone: There is no known antigen for this receptor. No much larger clonotype is one base removed from it; base qualities were not supplied.

TCRbeta CDR3 regions were amplified from genomic DNA using the immunoSEQ Assay, a bias-controlled multiplex PCR. For the original study's pipeline: Within the assay, amplification of reference gene primers was used to estimate how many nucleated cells each sample contained. Sequence reads were collapsed and filtered to measure the absolute abundance of every unique TCRbeta CDR3 rearrangement. For each sample, productive Simpson clonality was calculated by taking the square root of Simpson's diversity index across productive rearrangements. What TCRdb holds here is the immuneACCESS table cut down to in-frame rearrangements. Part of the clones is not present; checked against another copy, under half of the missing clones reflect an unresolved V gene, and the others are unexplained. V and J calls plus clone size are reproduced from that table; the DNA served to infer D and trimming. This sample has roughly 330,000 clones in its table, and 70% to 90% of those were observed once. Clones ranked in the top ten supply around 6% of the sample.

V loses 4 bases of germline sequence and J loses 8 bases, and the interval between the two ends is 14 bases. CDR1 and CDR2 were assigned from the germline V gene as SQVTM and ANQGSEA. The CDR3 starts with the cysteine, ends with the phenylalanine, and has 13 residues. Only the CDR3 region is kept as DNA, spanning 39 bases read in frame from base 1. The sequence joins TRBV29-1 to TRBJ1-4, with TRBD1 tentatively as D gene (6 bases match). The receptor was derived from a woman in her 30s who had recovered from COVID-19. Sequenced material: PBMCs or T cells enriched from blood (not recorded which). The CDR3 region reads CSVVLGAGEKLFF. At the DNA level, the sequence is TGCAGCGTTGTTCTGGGGGCAGGAGAAAAACTGTTTTTT.